The 21 T cell receptor beta chains below all came from one sample that was sequenced in a study of blood T cell repertoires in COVID-19. Using immunoSEQ multiplex PCR, the repertoire was profiled, and TCRdb retains in-frame clones only, with some absent. The top ten hold around 2.7% of the sample, which has some 70,000 clones, about 88% seen once. The specimen was peripheral blood. The source of these receptors is a man aged 65 to 85 with active or convalescent COVID-19.

This clone occurred a few times. The chain has TRBV6-2 or TRBV6-3 and TRBJ1-2; 8 nucleotides agree with TRBD1. This CDR3 comprises 13 residues. Germline trimming cut 5 bases from V and 7 bases from J; bases unmatched to any gene: 6. Germline CDR1 and CDR2: MNHEY and SVGEGT. The CDR3 here is CASSGDRGSGYTF. The CDR3 nucleotides are TGTGCCAGCAGTGGAGACAGGGGATCTGGCTACACCTTC.

This clone appeared once. The V gene is TRBV5-1, the J gene TRBJ1-4, with 8 bases that match TRBD1. With 0 bases clipped from V and 5 bases from J, the junction kept 0 bases outside the gene matches. The CDR3 sequence is 14 residues long. Germline V gives CDR1 SGHRS, CDR2 YFSETQ. This chain's CDR3 is CASSLGQGNEKLFF. The CDR3 DNA follows: TGCGCCAGCAGCTTGGGACAGGGGAATGAAAAACTGTTTTTT.

The chain joins TRBV5-1 to TRBJ1-5, with 7 nucleotides matching TRBD1. V dropped 1 base and J dropped 8; count of bases not matched to a gene: 9. Per germline, CDR1 SGHRS and CDR2 YFSETQ. The CDR3 spans 15 residues. Written as DNA, the CDR3 is TGCGCCAGCAGCTTGTCGGGACAGCCCCAAGAGCCCCAGCATTTT. Translating gives CASSLSGQPQEPQHF.

The chain recombines TRBV2 with TRBJ2-5; 10 bases line up with TRBD2. With V trimmed by 3 bases and J by 4 bases, 5 bases remained unmatched. CDR3 size: 15 residues. Germline V gene lookup returns CDR1 SNHLY and CDR2 FYNNEI. This chain's CDR3 is CASSDKRGGGETQYF. The CDR3 nucleotides read TGTGCCAGCAGTGATAAGCGGGGGGGCGGAGAGACCCAGTACTTC.

The chain employs TRBV5-4 and TRBJ2-3, with D hard to call. V shed 2 bases and J shed 6 bases, with 7 bases lying between them. The CDR3 length is 12 residues. The germline V gene encodes CDR1 SGHNT and CDR2 YYREEE (reference sequence). CDR3 sequence: CASSFDWDTQYF. CDR3 nucleotides: TGTGCCAGCAGCTTCGACTGGGATACGCAGTATTTT.

V is TRBV20-1 and J is TRBJ2-3; 9 nucleotides line up with TRBD2. V lost 3 bases and J lost 3; bases outside the gene matches: 7. The CDR3 contains 15 residues. Looked up from germline, CDR1 is DFQATT and CDR2 is SNEGSKA (reference sequence). CDR3 nucleotides: TGCAGTGCTAGTTCGGCTAGCGGGATAACAGATACGCAGTATTTT. Encoded protein: CSASSASGITDTQYF.

The chain combines TRBV7-9 with TRBJ2-3; tentatively, D is TRBD1 (5 bases). V lost 1 base and J 9 bases, leaving 8 bases between the germline ends. The CDR3 length is 12 residues. Per germline, CDR1 SEHNR and CDR2 FQNEAQ (reference sequence). The CDR3 bases are TGTGCCAGCAGCTTAGAGCAGGGCACGCAGTATTTT. Its translation is CASSLEQGTQYF.

The rearrangement joins TRBV1 to TRBJ2-7; the table's D call, TRBD1, has no DNA check behind it. TRBV1 is given as a pseudogene. This CDR3 is 20 amino acids long. CDR3 coding DNA: TGCACCAGCAGCCAATTCGGCTCGGAGACAGCCATCCTCCGCTCCTACGAGCAGTACTTC. This codes for CTSSQFGSETAILRSYEQYF.

The chain uses TRBV5-3 and TRBJ2-7; no clear D. TRBV5-3 is an ORF, with its function uncertain. The CDR3 totals 11 residues. The V end lost 5 bases, the J end lost 5 bases, and 8 bases lay between the germline ends. CDR3 in DNA: TGTGCCAGAAGTGGGCGTCACGAGCAGTACTTC. As protein: CARSGRHEQYF.

The chain couples TRBV28 to TRBJ1-4; tentatively, D is TRBD1 (6 bases). V lost 2 bases and J lost 5, with 12 bases in between. Germline CDR1 reads MDHEN; CDR2 reads SYDVKM. The CDR3 consists of 15 residues. The CDR3 region has the DNA TGTGCCAGCAGTTTAGGGGGGGCAGGGAATGAAAAACTGTTTTTT. This codes for CASSLGGAGNEKLFF.

The V and J genes are TRBV2 and TRBJ1-6; 9 bases line up with TRBD1. Germline-derived CDR1 and CDR2 are SNHLY and FYNNEI. The J segment lost 10 bases and the V segment lost 3 bases, leaving 7 bases of the junction unmatched. The CDR3 has 15 amino acids. The CDR3 DNA sequence: TGTGCCAGCAGTGACGCGGGGACAGGGACCTCACCCCTCCACTTT. It is translated as CASSDAGTGTSPLHF.

The chain uses TRBV2 and TRBJ1-1; a possible D gene is TRBD1 (6 bases). In germline, CDR1 is SNHLY, CDR2 FYNNEI. V lost 6 bases and J lost 7, with 15 bases in between. The CDR3 contains 13 residues. CDR3 DNA: TGTGCCAGCAGGGGGACAAATGCGGGTGAAGCTTTCTTT. Protein: CASRGTNAGEAFF. Full variable domain (missing parts from reference TRBV2 and TRBJ1-1): EPEVTQTPSHQVTQMGQEVILRCVPISNHLYFYWYRQILGQKVEFLVSFYNNEISEKSEIFDDQFSVERPDGSNFTLKIRSTKLEDSAMYFCASRGTNAGEAFFGQGTRLTVV.

This clone was seen only once. The chain is built from TRBV6-1 and TRBJ1-1; D gene ambiguous. Germline V gene data show CDR1 as MNHNS and CDR2 as SASEGT. The ends were cut back, 3 bases at V and 9 bases at J, with 14 bases in the middle. The CDR3 has 13 residues. The CDR3 nucleotides are TGTGCCAGCAGTGAGACTGATGTTTTGAAAGCTTTCTTT. It yields the protein CASSETDVLKAFF.

V usage is TRBV5-5 and J usage is TRBJ2-1, with 11 bases lining up with TRBD2. J gave up 5 bases and V 4 bases, and 5 bases lay outside the gene matches. The CDR3 totals 15 residues. Germline CDR1 reads SGHKS; CDR2 reads YYEKEE (reference sequence). CDR3 bases: TGTGCCAGCAGCCGTAGCGGGAGGGCCGACAATGAGCAGTTCTTC. Residues: CASSRSGRADNEQFF.

V and J are TRBV6-5 and TRBJ2-7, with a weak D call TRBD1 (6 bases). The V end was cut by 4 bases, the J end by 0 bases, with 16 bases between. Germline V gene sequence: CDR1 MNHEY, CDR2 SVGAGI. CDR3 length equals 16 residues. CDR3 sequence reads: CASSSLRQGSSYEQYF. The CDR3, as DNA: TGTGCCAGCAGTTCCCTTCGGCAGGGGAGCTCCTACGAGCAGTACTTC.

The CDR3 sequence: CSVMTVNNEKLFF. CDR3 nucleotides: TGCAGCGTTATGACAGTGAATAATGAAAAACTGTTTTTT. The chain uses TRBV29-1 and TRBJ1-4, with D tentatively TRBD1 (5 bases). Germline V CDR1 and CDR2: SQVTM, ANQGSEA. The CDR3 runs 13 residues. V lost 5 bases, J lost 4 bases, and 11 bases lay in between.

This clone appeared once. The V call is TRBV6-4, the J call TRBJ1-1, with TRBD1 matching 7 bases. Germline trimming cut 0 bases from V and 5 bases from J; bases unmatched to any gene: 9. This CDR3 has 16 amino acids. Germline CDR1 reads MRHNA; CDR2 reads SNTAGT. In DNA form, the CDR3 reads TGTGCCAGCAGTGACTCGCGGCCAGGGGGACGGACTGAAGCTTTCTTT. Protein product: CASSDSRPGGRTEAFF.

V usage is TRBV7-6 and J usage is TRBJ1-3; D might be TRBD1 (6 bases). The CDR3 covers 16 residues. The germline V gene encodes CDR1 SGHVS and CDR2 FNYEAQ. The germline V and J ends were trimmed by 2 bases and 0 bases, with 11 bases remaining between them. The CDR3 DNA reads TGTGCCAGCAGCTTATTGGACAGTAGCTCTGGAAACACCATATATTTT. Protein: CASSLLDSSSGNTIYF.

The chain is built from TRBV9 and TRBJ2-1; a weak D match, TRBD2 (6 bases). In germline, CDR1 is SGDLS, CDR2 YYNGEE. Deletions cut 7 bases from V and 4 bases from J, with 12 bases between. This CDR3 has 13 residues. This CDR3 reads CASGRRGYNEQFF. For the CDR3, the DNA is TGTGCCAGCGGGAGGCGGGGTTACAATGAGCAGTTCTTC.

The rearrangement joins TRBV9 to TRBJ2-2; TRBD1 matches at 7 bases. The CDR3 length is 15 residues. V lost 4 bases to trimming and J lost 1 base; unmatched junction nucleotides: 4. Germline values: CDR1 SGDLS, CDR2 YYNGEE. CDR3: CASSTGQMNTGELFF. In DNA, the CDR3 is TGTGCCAGCAGCACGGGACAGATGAACACCGGGGAGCTGTTTTTT.

The sample holds one count of this clone. The chain links TRBV29-1 to TRBJ2-3; TRBD2 agrees at 9 bases. The CDR3 is 12 residues long. Germline CDR1 reads SQVTM; CDR2 reads ANQGSEA. After removal of 6 bases from V and 6 bases from J, the junction contained 4 bases not matched to a gene. The CDR3 DNA reads as TGCAGCGTACTAGCGGGTACTGATACGCAGTATTTT. This codes for CSVLAGTDTQYF.